This TCR beta chain was profiled in a study of OX40 agonist ivuxolimab in advanced cancers. Study background: Patients were dosed intravenously with ivuxolimab at 0.01 to 10 mg/kg every 2 weeks. Study-wide points: CD8+ T cells were the subset that, on average, had more expanded clones than CD4+.

Trimming at V came to 4 bases and at J to 5 bases, leaving 4 bases not matched to a gene. The CDR3 is 14 amino acids. Per germline, CDR1 SGHNT and CDR2 YYREEE (reference sequence). Blood samples were obtained at baseline, cycle 4 day 1, and cycle 7 day 1. A word on this clone: Its target is not known.

Produced via immunoSEQ multiplex PCR; TCRdb's table is partial and in-frame only. The sample consists of around 64,000 clones, about 85% of them appearing once. The chain uses TRBV5-4 and TRBJ1-4, with TRBD1 matching 8 bases. The input for sequencing was CD4+ or CD8+ T cells sorted from blood, taken in a trial of the OX40 agonist ivuxolimab. The receptor was isolated from an adult with an advanced solid tumor such as melanoma, head and neck, liver or kidney cancer. This chain's CDR3 is CASSKDRENEKLFF. DNA for the CDR3: TGTGCCAGCAGCAAGGACAGGGAGAATGAAAAACTGTTTTTT. The variable domain in full, with the rest retrieved from reference TRBV5-4 and TRBJ1-4, is ETGVTQSPTHLIKTRGQQVTLRCSSQSGHNTVSWYQQALGQGPQFIFQYYREEENGRGNFPPRFSGLQFPNYSSELNVNALELDDSALYLCASSKDRENEKLFFGSGTQLSVL.